Below, 32 T cell receptor beta chains from the same sample are listed, as sequenced in a study of OX40 agonist ivuxolimab in advanced cancers. Data came from immunoSEQ multiplex PCR; TCRdb stores just in-frame clones and leaves some out. The sample records 65,000 to 95,000 clones, 90% to 95% being singletons. Sequences were derived from CD4+ or CD8+ T cells sorted from blood, sampled in a trial of the OX40 agonist ivuxolimab. The receptors shown here come from an adult with an advanced solid tumor such as melanoma, head and neck, liver or kidney cancer.

The chain has TRBV5-4 and TRBJ2-5, with 13 bases identical to TRBD2. V lost 6 bases to trimming and J lost 5 bases; unmatched junction nucleotides: 13. This CDR3 is 17 amino acids long. Germline lookup yields CDR1 SGHNT and CDR2 YYREEE (reference sequence). The CDR3 here is CASIPGLAGPQAETQYF. The CDR3 DNA reads TGTGCCAGCATCCCGGGACTAGCGGGACCCCAAGCGGAGACCCAGTACTTC.

This chain links TRBV5-4 with TRBJ2-1; maybe TRBD2 (5 bases). The CDR3 contains 14 residues. V was cut by 4 bases and J by 4 bases, with 12 bases left in between. Per the germline V gene, CDR1 is SGHNT and CDR2 is YYREEE (reference sequence). DNA of the CDR3: TGTGCCAGCAGCCTACGGACTGCATACAATGAGCAGTTCTTC. This codes for CASSLRTAYNEQFF.

The CDR3 DNA reads TGTGCCAGCAGTCCTTACAAGGAAGCTTTCTTT. Amino acid sequence: CASSPYKEAFF. The chain recombines TRBV28 with TRBJ1-1; the D is unclear. Trimming took 5 bases from V and 8 from J, leaving 9 bases between them. The CDR3 is 11 residues long. Germline V CDR1 and CDR2: MDHEN, SYDVKM.

This clone was seen only once. The chain employs TRBV28 and TRBJ2-7; D is perhaps TRBD2 (6 bases). Trimming removed 5 bases from V and 2 bases from J, with 16 bases in between. The CDR3 has 15 residues. Germline V gives CDR1 MDHEN, CDR2 SYDVKM. The CDR3 DNA reads as TGTGCCAGCAGTAGCTCTCCGGGGAGGCCCTACGAGCAGTACTTC. This encodes CASSSSPGRPYEQYF.

The gene calls are TRBV7-8 and TRBJ1-1, with D possibly TRBD1 on 5 matching bases. This CDR3 is 14 amino acids long. Trimming took off 5 bases at V and 6 bases at J, with 16 bases between the two ends. The germline V gene has CDR1 SGHVS and CDR2 FQNEAQ. The CDR3 protein is CASSPQGRVPEAFF. The CDR3 DNA sequence: TGTGCCAGCAGCCCTCAGGGCAGGGTGCCTGAAGCTTTCTTT.

This chain links TRBV6-5 with TRBJ1-1; TRBD1 agrees at 8 bases. CDR1 and CDR2 from the germline V gene are MNHEY and SVGAGI. V lost 7 bases to trimming and J lost 5 bases; unmatched junction nucleotides: 9. The CDR3 is made up of 14 amino acids. The CDR3 DNA reads TGTGCCAGCAACCAACAGGGGGGAAGGACTGAAGCTTTCTTT. As protein: CASNQQGGRTEAFF.

This chain joins TRBV5-5 and TRBJ2-6; no definite D call. Trimming left V 5 bases short and J 0 bases short, with 6 bases between. Germline V gene data show CDR1 as SGHKS and CDR2 as YYEKEE (reference sequence). This CDR3 has 14 amino acids. The CDR3, as DNA: TGTGCCAGCAGAGTAGACTCTGGGGCCAACGTCCTGACTTTC. This codes for CASRVDSGANVLTF.

V gene TRBV18 combines with J gene TRBJ2-5, with TRBD1 matching 11 bases. The CDR3 has 16 amino acids. V shed 3 bases, J shed 5 bases, and the junction held 8 bases outside the gene matches. Germline-derived CDR1 and CDR2 are KGHSH and LQKENI. In nucleotides, the CDR3 is TGTGCCAGCTCACCGCCGGGACAGGGGGTTGATGAGACCCAGTACTTC. Amino acid sequence: CASSPPGQGVDETQYF.

This chain uses TRBV28 with TRBJ2-7; TRBD1 aligns across 9 bases. The length of the CDR3 is 15 residues. Germline CDR1 and CDR2: MDHEN and SYDVKM. Unmatched junction bases numbered 12, after V lost 7 bases and J lost 5 bases. CDR3 residues: CASNPFLQGAHEQYF. CDR3 sequence (DNA): TGTGCCAGCAACCCCTTTTTACAGGGGGCCCACGAGCAGTACTTC. Using reference TRBV28 and TRBJ2-7 for the parts outside the CDR3, the full variable domain is DVKVTQSSRYLVKRTGEKVFLECVQDMDHENMFWYRQDPGLGLRLIYFSYDVKMKEKGDIPEGYSVSREKKERFSLILESASTNQTSMYLCASNPFLQGAHEQYFGPGTRLTVT.

This chain connects TRBV30 to TRBJ2-3; 11 nucleotides agree with TRBD2. Unmatched junction bases numbered 4, after V lost 4 bases and J lost 7 bases. CDR1 is GTSNPN and CDR2 is SVGIG in the germline V gene (reference sequence). CDR3 length: 13 amino acids. CDR3 amino acids: CAWMTSGAYTQYF. The DNA of the CDR3 is TGTGCCTGGATGACTAGCGGGGCCTATACGCAGTATTTT.

CDR3 protein: CASSSTLYQPQHF. The CDR3 DNA reads as TGTGCCAGCAGTTCCACACTGTATCAGCCCCAGCATTTT. The chain employs TRBV6-5 and TRBJ1-5, with D hard to call. V gave up 4 bases and J gave up 5 bases, with 9 bases separating them. Per the germline V gene, CDR1 is MNHEY and CDR2 is SVGAGI. The CDR3 length is 13 residues.

The V and J genes are TRBV7-8 and TRBJ2-3; TRBD2 might be the D (5 bases). CDR1 is SGHVS and CDR2 is FQNEAQ in the germline V gene. V gave up 6 bases and J gave up 3 bases, with 16 bases separating them. This CDR3 is built from 15 residues. Here the CDR3 reads CASSSFAGLTDTQYF. The DNA of the CDR3 is TGTGCCAGCAGTTCTTTTGCGGGCTTGACAGATACGCAGTATTTT.

The chain links TRBV7-9 to TRBJ2-5; TRBD2 might be the D (6 bases). The CDR3 runs 15 residues. CDR1 is SEHNR and CDR2 is FQNEAQ in the germline V gene (reference sequence). The V end was cut by 2 bases, the J end by 1 base, with 11 bases between. The CDR3 DNA follows: TGTGCCAGCAGCTTATACGGGAGAGGCCAAGAGACCCAGTACTTC. This encodes CASSLYGRGQETQYF.

This chain uses TRBV27 with TRBJ1-1; D uncertain. The CDR3 is 13 amino acids. CDR1 is MNHEY and CDR2 is SMNVEV in the germline V gene (reference sequence). V was clipped by 8 bases and J by 5 bases, with 15 bases between them. The CDR3, as DNA: TGTGCCAGCGGAATGGCAGAGGGAACTGAAGCTTTCTTT. The encoded protein is CASGMAEGTEAFF.

For the CDR3, the DNA is TGTGCCAGCAGTTTTTACGGGAACTACAATGAGCAGTTCTTC. This sequence encodes CASSFYGNYNEQFF. The V call is TRBV28, the J call TRBJ2-1; the D gene is possibly TRBD2 (5 bases). V was clipped by 3 bases and J by 3 bases, with 9 bases between them. The CDR3 totals 14 residues. The germline V gene has CDR1 MDHEN and CDR2 SYDVKM.

This chain uses TRBV28 with TRBJ2-5, with 7 positions matching TRBD1. The V and J ends lost 5 bases and 5 bases, in that order; junction bases with no gene match: 5. Germline values: CDR1 MDHEN, CDR2 SYDVKM. CDR3 length: 13 amino acids. The CDR3 loop reads CASSDRAPETQYF. Written as DNA, the CDR3 is TGTGCCAGCAGTGACAGGGCCCCCGAGACCCAGTACTTC.

The rearrangement joins TRBV7-6 to TRBJ2-1, with a weak D call TRBD2 (6 bases). The V end was cut by 5 bases, the J end by 9 bases, with 14 bases between. The CDR3 has 13 residues. From germline, CDR1 is SGHVS and CDR2 FNYEAQ. Here the CDR3 reads CASSAQEGFEQFF. The CDR3 DNA reads as TGTGCCAGCAGCGCCCAGGAGGGATTTGAGCAGTTCTTC.

The chain is built from TRBV19 and TRBJ2-7; no reliable D call. The CDR3 extends over 15 amino acids. In germline, CDR1 is LNHDA, CDR2 SQIVND (reference sequence). V lost 3 bases to trimming and J lost 2 bases, with 14 bases between them. In DNA form, the CDR3 reads TGTGCCAGTAGTATCTGGGCACGGCCCCCCTACGAGCAGTACTTC. It yields the protein CASSIWARPPYEQYF. Complete variable domain (other parts from reference TRBV19 and TRBJ2-7): DGGITQSPKYLFRKEGQNVTLSCEQNLNHDAMYWYRQDPGQGLRLIYYSQIVNDFQKGDIAEGYSVSREKKESFPLTVTSAQKNPTAFYLCASSIWARPPYEQYFGPGTRLTVT.

The chain uses TRBV10-3 and TRBJ1-6; no reliable D call. Germline V gene data show CDR1 as ENHRY and CDR2 as SYGVKD. This CDR3 spans 12 amino acids. V lost 10 bases, J lost 3 bases, and 7 bases lay in between. The CDR3: CASWDYNSPLHF. CDR3 DNA: TGTGCCAGTTGGGACTATAATTCACCCCTCCACTTT.

This sequence joins TRBV11-3 and TRBJ2-3; D uncertain. V was trimmed by 1 base and J by 5 bases, leaving 7 bases between them. The CDR3 sequence is 13 residues long. Germline CDR1 reads SGHNT; CDR2 reads YENEEA. This chain's CDR3 is CASSLGRVDTQYF. The CDR3 nucleotides are TGTGCCAGCAGCTTAGGCCGGGTAGATACGCAGTATTTT.

J is TRBJ2-6 and V is TRBV5-8; the D is unclear. Germline CDR1 reads SGHTS; CDR2 reads YDEGEE. The CDR3 covers 14 residues. Trimming pared 2 bases from V and 0 bases from J, leaving 3 bases between. The chain's CDR3 is CASSFFSGANVLTF. Here the CDR3 DNA reads TGTGCCAGCAGCTTTTTCTCTGGGGCCAACGTCCTGACTTTC.

The gene calls are TRBV2 and TRBJ1-1; D is unclear. This CDR3 has 13 residues. V was clipped by 6 bases and J by 0 bases, with 8 bases between them. CDR1 and CDR2 (germline): SNHLY, FYNNEI. The DNA of the CDR3 is TGTGCCAGCAGGAGGGATATGAACACTGAAGCTTTCTTT. Protein sequence: CASRRDMNTEAFF.

The chain combines TRBV19 with TRBJ2-4, with TRBD1 matching over 10 bases. Germline V lookup: CDR1 LNHDA, CDR2 SQIVND (reference sequence). Losses at the gene ends were 4 bases for V and 6 bases for J; bases not matched to a gene: 6. There are 15 residues in the CDR3. The CDR3 DNA reads as TGTGCCAGTAGTACCTCCCGGACAGGGGGAAACATTCAGTACTTC. Amino acid sequence: CASSTSRTGGNIQYF.

The chain employs TRBV25-1 and TRBJ2-5, with 10 bases lining up with TRBD2. Germline V CDR1 and CDR2: MGHDK, SYGVNS. Germline trimming cut 3 bases from V and 4 bases from J; bases unmatched to any gene: 2. The CDR3 contains 14 residues. The CDR3 DNA is TGTGCCAGCAGTGATACTAGCGGGACAGAGACCCAGTACTTC. It codes for CASSDTSGTETQYF.

This chain connects TRBV30 to TRBJ2-5; a possible D gene is TRBD1 (6 bases). Trimming shortened V by 0 bases and J by 7 bases, and 9 bases separated the two germline ends. Germline loops: CDR1 GTSNPN, CDR2 SVGIG (reference sequence). The CDR3 spans 12 residues. For the CDR3, the DNA is TGTGCCTGGAGTGTACCCAGGGGGACCCAGTACTTC. This sequence encodes CAWSVPRGTQYF. The entire variable domain, with the rest obtained from reference TRBV30 and TRBJ2-5, is as follows: SQTIHQWPATLVQPVGSPLSLECTVEGTSNPNLYWYRQAAGRGLQLLFYSVGIGQISSEVPQNLSASRPQDRQFILSSKKLLLSDSGFYLCAWSVPRGTQYFGPGTRLLVL.

The J gene is TRBJ1-3, the V gene TRBV30, with a weak D call TRBD1 (5 bases). The CDR3 sequence is 14 residues long. From germline, CDR1 is GTSNPN and CDR2 SVGIG (reference sequence). The V end lost 0 bases, the J end lost 0 bases, and 6 bases lay between the germline ends. The CDR3 DNA reads as TGTGCCTGGAGTGTGGGACTCTCTGGAAACACCATATATTTT. Amino acid sequence: CAWSVGLSGNTIYF.

This clone was observed a single time. The chain uses TRBV5-4 and TRBJ2-3; perhaps TRBD2 as D (5 bases). Trimming removed 4 bases at V and 4 bases at J, with 16 bases between. This CDR3 comprises 15 residues. Germline values: CDR1 SGHNT, CDR2 YYREEE (reference sequence). The CDR3 nucleotides read TGTGCCAGCAGCCCTGGGAGAGGGCGGGCAGATACGCAGTATTTT. It specifies CASSPGRGRADTQYF.

This clone has only one observation. This chain links TRBV7-9 with TRBJ2-2; D is unresolved. From germline, CDR1 is SEHNR and CDR2 FQNEAQ (reference sequence). There are 16 residues in the CDR3. V shed 8 bases and J shed 0 bases, with 16 bases lying between them. The CDR3 DNA reads as TGTGCCAGCCCTCAGACTGAGGTTACGAACACCGGGGAGCTGTTTTTT. Its protein product is CASPQTEVTNTGELFF.

The chain joins TRBV18 to TRBJ1-3; D gene uncertain. The CDR3 covers 15 residues. Trimming took 3 bases from V and 7 from J, leaving 16 bases between them. Germline V gene lookup returns CDR1 KGHSH and CDR2 LQKENI. CDR3 nucleotide sequence: TGTGCCAGCTCACCCATGTCCTACCCGGGTAACACCATATATTTT. It encodes CASSPMSYPGNTIYF.

J is TRBJ2-7 and V is TRBV6-5; D perhaps matches TRBD2 (5 bases). CDR1 and CDR2 from the germline V gene are MNHEY and SVGAGI. This CDR3 has 14 residues. Trimming removed 2 bases from V and 1 base from J, with 9 bases in between. The CDR3 DNA sequence: TGTGCCAGCAGTTACAAGAGGGAATCCTACGAGCAGTACTTC. Encoded protein: CASSYKRESYEQYF.

The V and J genes are TRBV19 and TRBJ1-1; D uncertain. This CDR3 is built from 14 residues. The V end lost 6 bases, the J end lost 1 base, and 12 bases lay between the germline ends. CDR1 is LNHDA and CDR2 is SQIVND in the germline V gene (reference sequence). The CDR3 sequence: CASSPPEWNTEAFF. The CDR3 DNA follows: TGTGCCAGTAGCCCGCCGGAGTGGAACACTGAAGCTTTCTTT.

V usage is TRBV30 and J usage is TRBJ1-6; tentative D call: TRBD1 (5 bases). This CDR3 has 14 amino acids. CDR1 and CDR2 (germline): GTSNPN, SVGIG (reference sequence). V lost 3 bases to trimming and J lost 5 bases, with 11 bases between them. As DNA, the CDR3 is TGTGCCTGGAGGCCGGGACTGCATAATTCACCCCTCCACTTT. Translating it yields CAWRPGLHNSPLHF.